Here is one T cell receptor (beta chain) with its context. Its antigen is as yet unknown. This sample was taken from a study of T cells in tuberculosis. Study-wide context: IGRA-negative adolescents, IGRA-positive adolescents with latent tuberculosis and adults with active tuberculosis formed this South African cohort. Blood was taken before or within 7 days of anti-tuberculosis therapy. Study outcomes and limitations: Active tuberculosis alpha repertoires lay closer to GMM-specific TCRs than controls'.

V shed 4 bases, J shed 10 bases, and the junction held 6 bases outside the gene matches. Germline assignment: CDR1 KGHSH and CDR2 LQKENI. This CDR3 is 15 amino acids long. TCRdb keeps only in-frame clones here, not all; method: immunoSEQ multiplex PCR. The data hold fewer than 40,000 clones, with approximately 85% observed a single time. Stated time point: new active TB diagnosis, blood taken before or within 7 days of starting treatment. This sequence originates from an adult with tuberculosis. Sequencing was performed on PBMCs, taken at tuberculosis diagnosis. The chain is built from TRBV18 and TRBJ2-1; 14 positions agree with TRBD2. The CDR3 protein is CASSLGTSGGGEQFF. CDR3 nucleotide sequence: TGTGCCAGCTCACTTGGGACTAGCGGGGGAGGCGAGCAGTTCTTC.